These 24 T cell receptor beta chains were all obtained from the same sample, sequenced in a study of T cell clonality in common variable immunodeficiency. Study outcomes and limitations: Fewer deletions and N-nucleotide insertions were reportedly seen in common variable immunodeficiency TCR beta sequences.

No antigens are known for them. Here immunoSEQ multiplex PCR was the method, and the copy in TCRdb shows in-frame clones only, minus some. Recorded here are around 42,000 clones, with no singletons, and the ten leading clones hold around 5.8%. Specimen: peripheral blood mononuclear cells. These receptors all come from a human donor with common variable immunodeficiency.

For this clone: The read ends 3 residues early relative to the CDR3; the germline J gene fills the gap. This chain connects TRBV7-2 to TRBJ2-4; D gene ambiguous. From germline, CDR1 is SGHTA and CDR2 FQGNSA. The V gene lost 1 base and the J gene lost 7 bases, with 11 bases spanning the gap. The CDR3 length is 14 residues. The CDR3 DNA, read in part, is TGTGCCAGCAGCTTAGAGCAAGCGAGGAACATT. Its protein product is CASSLEQARNI. The CDR3 in full is CASSLEQARNIQYF.

This clone was detected many times. The part of the CDR3 DNA that was read is TGTGCCAGTAGTAGTAACTGGGGGCAAGGACGGGGC. Protein: CASSSNWGQGRG. The full CDR3 protein reads CASSSNWGQGRGYTF. V is TRBV19 and J is TRBJ1-2, with D possibly TRBD1 on 6 matching bases. The CDR3 end lies 3 residues beyond the end of the read and is filled in from the germline J gene. Per the germline V gene, CDR1 is LNHDA and CDR2 is SQIVND (reference sequence). The CDR3 has 15 residues.

About this clone: The read ends 3 residues before the CDR3 terminus; that terminus is restored from the germline J gene. This chain uses TRBV30 with TRBJ2-3; D is perhaps TRBD2 (6 bases). V lost 5 bases, J lost 3 bases, and 18 bases lay in between. This CDR3 has 15 amino acids. Germline-derived CDR1 and CDR2 are GTSNPN and SVGIG (reference sequence). The CDR3 bases that were read are TGTGCCTGGGGTTTATCCCGGGGGATTACAGATACG. Its translation: CAWGLSRGITDT. The entire CDR3 sequence reads CAWGLSRGITDTQYF.

In this sample, this clone turned up many times. The read ends 3 residues before the CDR3 terminus; that terminus is restored from the germline J gene. V gene TRBV5-1 combines with J gene TRBJ2-2; 7 bases are shared with TRBD2. The CDR3 has 15 residues. Trimming cost V 4 bases and J 6 bases; bases outside gene matches: 9. Germline V lookup: CDR1 SGHRS, CDR2 YFSETQ. CDR3 DNA, as far as it was read: TGCGCCAGCAGCGCAGACCAACTAGCGTCCGGGGAG. Its protein is CASSADQLASGE. The whole CDR3 is CASSADQLASGELFF.

This clone was seen at least ten times. The read is 3 residues too short to cover the CDR3 end, so that end is filled in from the germline J gene. This rearrangement joins TRBV5-1 to TRBJ2-3; possibly TRBD1 for D (5 bases). Germline V gene data show CDR1 as SGHRS and CDR2 as YFSETQ. V lost 8 bases and J lost 0, with 13 bases in between. The CDR3 extends over 14 amino acids. The CDR3 sequence is CASLREPSTDTQYF. CDR3 DNA (partial): TGCGCCAGTCTCAGGGAACCGAGCACAGATACG.

This clone appeared a few times. The CDR3 extends 3 residues past the end of the read, so its final part is completed from the germline J gene. The chain is built from TRBV19 and TRBJ1-5, with 9 bases lining up with TRBD1. The V segment lost 5 bases and the J segment 5 bases; nucleotides outside the gene matches: 7. The germline V gene encodes CDR1 LNHDA and CDR2 SQIVND (reference sequence). The CDR3 has 15 amino acids. The chain's CDR3 is CASSPLDRGDQPQHF. The sequenced part of the CDR3 DNA is TGTGCCAGTAGTCCCCTAGACAGGGGGGATCAGCCC.

This clone has at least ten counts. The sequence runs out 3 residues before the end of the CDR3; the remainder is reconstructed from the germline J gene. V gene TRBV6-2 or TRBV6-3 combines with J gene TRBJ2-1, with 9 bases that match TRBD2. Germline V gene sequence: CDR1 MNHEY, CDR2 SVGEGT. The CDR3 length is 15 residues. The J segment lost 3 bases and the V segment lost 5 bases, leaving 5 bases of the junction unmatched. The CDR3 DNA, read in part, is TGTGCCAGCAGTCCCAGGCGGGAGGGCTACAATGAG. Its translation is CASSPRREGYNE. The CDR3 as a whole reads CASSPRREGYNEQFF.

As concerns this clone: The read halts 3 residues ahead of the CDR3 end, with the missing end drawn from the germline J gene. The chain has TRBV5-1 and TRBJ2-2, with 8 bases fitting TRBD2. Trimming took 4 bases from V and 5 from J; bases not matched to a gene: 7. From germline, CDR1 is SGHRS and CDR2 YFSETQ. The CDR3 runs to 15 residues. CDR3 DNA, as far as it was read: TGCGCCAGCAGCACCGGGACTAGAGGAACCGGGGAG. Translating it yields CASSTGTRGTGE. The CDR3 in its entirety is CASSTGTRGTGELFF.

With respect to this clone: The DNA ends 3 residues before the CDR3 does, and the rest of the CDR3 is filled in from the germline J gene. The gene calls are TRBV19 and TRBJ1-3; D is possibly TRBD1 (6 bases). The ends were cut back, 5 bases at V and 0 bases at J, with 14 bases in the middle. CDR3 length equals 16 residues. Per the germline V gene, CDR1 is LNHDA and CDR2 is SQIVND (reference sequence). The DNA read from the CDR3 is TGTGCCAGTAGTCAATGGGGGGGCCCCTCTGGAAACACC. Its translation is CASSQWGGPSGNT. The entire CDR3 reads CASSQWGGPSGNTIYF. Together with reference TRBV19 and TRBJ1-3, the CDR3 gives the full variable domain: DGGITQSPKYLFRKEGQNVTLSCEQNLNHDAMYWYRQDPGQGLRLIYYSQIVNDFQKGDIAEGYSVSREKKESFPLTVTSAQKNPTAFYLCASSQWGGPSGNTIYFGEGSWLTVV.

This clone was recorded a few times. The CDR3 end is not reached by the read, which stops 3 residues before it; the germline J gene fills it in. This chain joins TRBV6-2 or TRBV6-3 and TRBJ2-2; no reliable D call. This CDR3 is built from 12 residues. The germline V gene encodes CDR1 MNHEY and CDR2 SVGEGT. With 6 bases removed from V and 7 bases from J, the gap between germline ends came to 9 bases. CDR3 in amino acids: CASRYSFGELFF. CDR3 bases read: TGTGCCAGCAGGTACAGCTTCGGGGAG.

This clone was observed at least ten times. Read data end 3 residues before the CDR3 end; the end is taken from the germline J gene. The chain links TRBV7-9 to TRBJ1-3; 7 nucleotides agree with TRBD1. This CDR3 has 14 amino acids. The V gene end was trimmed by 5 bases and the J gene end by 3 bases; junction bases not matched to a gene: 4. CDR1 is SEHNR and CDR2 is FQNEAQ in the germline V gene (reference sequence). The sequenced part of the CDR3 DNA is TGTGCCAGCAGCCCGGGACAGCATGGAAACACC. This encodes CASSPGQHGNT. The entire CDR3 protein is CASSPGQHGNTIYF.

This clone was recorded at least ten times. The part of the CDR3 DNA that was read is TGCAGTGCTGACGGACTAGCGGCGTACAATGAG. This encodes CSADGLAAYNE. The whole CDR3 protein is CSADGLAAYNEQFF. V is TRBV20-1 and J is TRBJ2-1; 10 bases map to TRBD2. The CDR3 is cut off 3 residues early in the read; its end comes from the germline J gene. Trimming at V came to 5 bases and at J to 4 bases, leaving 5 bases not matched to a gene. Germline lookup yields CDR1 DFQATT and CDR2 SNEGSKA (reference sequence). CDR3 size: 14 residues.

With regard to this clone: The observed sequence ends 3 residues before the CDR3 terminus, with the missing tail filled in from the germline J gene. The rearrangement joins TRBV7-2 to TRBJ1-1; 11 bases fit TRBD1. CDR3 length: 17 residues. Germline V gene data show CDR1 as SGHTA and CDR2 as FQGNSA. The CDR3 sequence: CASRLAGQGVPHGEAFF. Incomplete CDR3 DNA: TGTGCAAGTCGCTTAGCGGGACAGGGGGTGCCTCACGGTGAA. Filled out from reference TRBV7-2 and TRBJ1-1, the complete variable domain reads GAGVSQSPSNKVTEKGKDVELRCDPISGHTALYWYRQSLGQGLEFLIYFQGNSAPDKSGLPSDRFSAERTGGSVSTLTIQRTQQEDSAVYLCASRLAGQGVPHGEAFFGQGTRLTVV.

A note on this clone: The CDR3 end falls 3 residues outside the read, so it is completed with the germline J gene. The rearrangement links TRBV7-8 to TRBJ2-1; a weak D match, TRBD2 (6 bases). The CDR3 spans 14 residues. V lost 4 bases to trimming and J lost 8 bases, with 15 bases between them. CDR1 and CDR2 from the germline V gene are SGHVS and FQNEAQ. The CDR3 is CASSSPGRIHEQFF. The CDR3 bases that were read are TGTGCCAGCAGCTCCCCGGGGAGGATACATGAG.

The table lists this clone with a few counts. Read coverage stops 3 residues before the CDR3 terminus; the germline J gene supplies the remainder. This chain connects TRBV19 to TRBJ2-1; 7 bases line up with TRBD2. This CDR3 contains 16 residues. From germline, CDR1 is LNHDA and CDR2 SQIVND (reference sequence). After removal of 5 bases from V and 6 bases from J, the junction contained 13 bases not matched to a gene. CDR3 amino acids: CASSPTGGGIFNEQFF. The part of the CDR3 DNA that was read is TGTGCCAGTAGTCCCACGGGGGGAGGCATTTTCAATGAG.

With respect to this clone: Read coverage stops 3 residues before the CDR3 terminus; the germline J gene supplies the remainder. This chain uses TRBV2 with TRBJ1-2; tentatively, D is TRBD1 (5 bases). V lost 4 bases and J 2 bases, leaving 5 bases between the germline ends. The CDR3 is 12 amino acids. Germline V gene data show CDR1 as SNHLY and CDR2 as FYNNEI. The CDR3 sequence is CASSGTNYGYTF. The sequenced CDR3 bases are TGTGCCAGCAGTGGGACAAACTATGGC.

This clone was recorded at least ten times. CDR3 amino acids: CASSQNLGYTF. Incomplete CDR3 DNA: TGTGCCAGCAGCCAGAATCTCGGC. V is TRBV28 and J is TRBJ1-2; D not resolved. The sequenced fragment ends 3 residues before the CDR3 boundary, so the rest is inferred from the germline J gene. Looked up from germline, CDR1 is MDHEN and CDR2 is SYDVKM. The CDR3 has 11 amino acids.

This clone showed up many times. The read terminates 3 residues before the CDR3 end, so the remaining end is supplied by the germline J gene. The chain links TRBV10-3 to TRBJ2-1, with 8 bases aligning to TRBD2. Germline V gene lookup returns CDR1 ENHRY and CDR2 SYGVKD. Trimming at V came to 1 base and at J to 3 bases, leaving 2 bases not matched to a gene. The CDR3 spans 15 residues. The CDR3 DNA, read in part, is TGTGCCATCAGTGAGTTGCGGGAGGACTACAATGAG. Translation gives CAISELREDYNE. The CDR3 in its entirety is CAISELREDYNEQFF.

On this clone: The read comes to an end 3 residues before the CDR3 does, leaving the germline J gene to fill in the end. The rearrangement links TRBV19 to TRBJ2-5; D is possibly TRBD1 (6 bases). Per germline, CDR1 LNHDA and CDR2 SQIVND (reference sequence). The CDR3 spans 15 residues. V was pared by 9 bases and J by 6 bases, with 23 bases between. This CDR3 reads CASHGPQGYNKTQYF. The CDR3 bases that were read are TGTGCCAGCCACGGACCACAGGGCTACAATAAGACC.

In its sample, this clone was seen many times. The read terminates 3 residues ahead of where the CDR3 ends, so the germline J gene completes it. The chain recombines TRBV30 with TRBJ2-7; TRBD2 aligns across 14 bases. This CDR3 contains 19 residues. Losses at the gene ends were 2 bases for V and 0 bases for J; bases not matched to a gene: 12. Germline-derived CDR1 and CDR2 are GTSNPN and SVGIG (reference sequence). This CDR3 is CAWSPRTSGRTMSSYEQYF. CDR3 DNA (partial): TGTGCCTGGAGTCCAAGGACTAGCGGGAGGACAATGAGCTCCTACGAG.

Ten or more counts support this clone. This CDR3 reads CSVLGGSGELFF. The sequenced CDR3 bases are TGCAGCGTTCTAGGGGGATCCGGGGAG. The chain is built from TRBV29-1 and TRBJ2-2; tentative D call: TRBD1 (6 bases). The CDR3 end falls 3 residues outside the read, so it is completed with the germline J gene. The CDR3 covers 12 residues. Germline assignment: CDR1 SQVTM and CDR2 ANQGSEA. V shed 5 bases and J shed 6 bases, with 10 bases lying between them.

Points on this clone: Read data end 3 residues before the CDR3 end; the end is taken from the germline J gene. The gene calls are TRBV2 and TRBJ2-4; perhaps TRBD2 as D (6 bases). Trimming left V 7 bases short and J 1 base short, with 8 bases between. The CDR3 has 13 residues. CDR1 SNHLY and CDR2 FYNNEI come from the germline V gene. This CDR3 reads CASMAGAKNIQYF. The sequenced part of the CDR3 DNA is TGTGCCAGCATGGCGGGGGCCAAAAACATT.

The DNA read from the CDR3 is TGCAGTGCTAGCGGTCCGACATTGAGCTCCTACGAG. Translated, it gives CSASGPTLSSYE. The full CDR3 reads CSASGPTLSSYEQYF. V is TRBV20-1 and J is TRBJ2-7; D gene unclear. The read ends 3 residues shy of where the CDR3 ends; the end is completed using the germline J gene. This CDR3 contains 15 residues. Trimming stripped 3 bases from V and 0 bases from J, with 15 bases between. CDR1 is DFQATT and CDR2 is SNEGSKA in the germline V gene (reference sequence).

In the case of this clone: The CDR3 end falls 3 residues outside the read, so it is completed with the germline J gene. The rearrangement links TRBV19 to TRBJ1-5; 7 bases are shared with TRBD1. The junction had 10 bases not matched to a gene; V was cut back by 7 bases and J by 7 bases. Per the germline V gene, CDR1 is LNHDA and CDR2 is SQIVND (reference sequence). The length of the CDR3 is 14 residues. CDR3 DNA (partial): TGTGCCAGTACCTTAGGGCAGGGGGGCCAGCCC. This translates into CASTLGQGGQP. The whole CDR3 protein reads CASTLGQGGQPQHF.